Shown below are 18 T cell receptor beta chains from a single sample sequenced in a study of CD8 T cells in ankylosing spondylitis. TCRdb recomputed calls from the 5' RACE reads with MiXCR, one row per CDR3 protein. Of 230,000 or so distinct CDR3 sequences listed, approximately 24% are singletons. The sequencing input was blood, either unsorted or a sorted T cell fraction (not recorded which). The receptors come from a male donor with ankylosing spondylitis or in good health (not recorded which).

This rearrangement joins TRBV6-1 to TRBJ2-1; TRBD1 matches at 7 bases. The CDR3 is 13 residues long. Germline V lookup: CDR1 MNHNS, CDR2 SASEGT. J lost 9 bases, V lost 4 bases, and 6 bases had no gene match. As DNA, the CDR3 is TGTGCCAGCAGTGTAGAACAGGGGTTTGAGCAGTTCTTC. Translating it yields CASSVEQGFEQFF.

V is TRBV20-1 and J is TRBJ1-5; D not resolved. Germline-derived CDR1 and CDR2 are DFQATT and SNEGSKA (reference sequence). The CDR3 has 13 amino acids. The V and J ends lost 5 bases and 3 bases respectively, with 11 bases between them. CDR3 nucleotide sequence: TGCAGTGCTGGAGGACGGCTCAATCAGCCCCAGCATTTT. Translating gives CSAGGRLNQPQHF.

This sequence joins TRBV20-1 and TRBJ1-5; D is unclear. There are 13 residues in the CDR3. Germline V lookup: CDR1 DFQATT, CDR2 SNEGSKA (reference sequence). Trimming took off 3 bases at V and 2 bases at J, with 8 bases between the two ends. For the CDR3, the DNA is TGCAGTGCTAGTTGGGGAGGCAATCAGCCCCAGCATTTT. It specifies CSASWGGNQPQHF.

This clonotype was detected many times. This rearrangement joins TRBV6-5 to TRBJ2-5; the D gene is possibly TRBD1 (6 bases). CDR3 size: 13 residues. The germline gives CDR1 MNHEY, CDR2 SVGAGI. V was clipped by 2 bases and J by 4 bases, with 8 bases between them. CDR3 sequence (DNA): TGTGCCAGCAGTTACGGGGGCTCAGAGACCCAGTACTTC. It translates to CASSYGGSETQYF.

This clonotype was counted ten times or more. This chain connects TRBV20-1 to TRBJ2-5, with D uncertain. CDR3 length: 13 residues. Germline-derived CDR1 and CDR2 are DFQATT and SNEGSKA (reference sequence). The V end was cut by 6 bases, the J end by 5 bases, with 16 bases between. The CDR3: CSANFGSRETQYF. For the CDR3, the DNA is TGCAGTGCCAACTTCGGGTCTCGGGAGACCCAGTACTTC.

In its sample, this clonotype was seen many times. CDR3 protein: CASSTEGGETQYF. Here the CDR3 DNA reads TGTGCCAGCAGTACCGAGGGGGGAGAGACCCAGTACTTC. The rearrangement links TRBV7-2 to TRBJ2-5; D assignment may be TRBD1 or TRBD2 (6 bases each). This CDR3 has 13 residues. Between the trimmed V and J ends, which lost 6 bases and 4 bases, there was a span of 12 bases. Germline V gene lookup returns CDR1 SGHTA and CDR2 FQGNSA.

This clonotype was detected only a few times. The J gene is TRBJ1-1, the V gene TRBV20-1, with 8 bases fitting TRBD1. Per germline, CDR1 DFQATT and CDR2 SNEGSKA (reference sequence). Unmatched junction bases numbered 11, after V lost 5 bases and J lost 0 bases. This CDR3 contains 16 residues. CDR3 DNA: TGCAGTGCTCAAGATATGGACAGGGCCATGAACACTGAAGCTTTCTTT. It specifies CSAQDMDRAMNTEAFF.

This clonotype appeared many times. One end of the junction varies from germline; a read error may be responsible. This sequence joins TRBV20-1 and TRBJ2-1; D may match TRBD1 or TRBD2 (6 bases each). The length of the CDR3 is 15 residues. The V gene's germline CDR1 is DFQATT and CDR2 SNEGSKA (reference sequence). The CDR3, as DNA: TGCAGTGCTGGAGAGGGGGGACGCGACTACAATGAGCAGTTCTTC. This codes for CSAGEGGRDYNEQFF.

The sample holds a few counts of this clonotype. The chain has TRBV10-3 and TRBJ2-2; possible D gene TRBD1, 5 bases. CDR1 ENHRY and CDR2 SYGVKD come from the germline V gene. The CDR3 runs 13 residues. V lost 6 bases to trimming and J lost 5 bases, with 10 bases between them. Here the CDR3 DNA reads TGTGCCATCAGGCTCTCAGGGACCGGGGAGCTGTTTTTT. Translated, it gives CAIRLSGTGELFF.

V usage is TRBV20-1 and J usage is TRBJ1-1, with D possibly being TRBD1 (5 bases). The germline gives CDR1 DFQATT, CDR2 SNEGSKA (reference sequence). V was shortened by 6 bases and J by 11 bases, with 19 bases between the two germline ends. This CDR3 comprises 12 residues. CDR3 sequence (DNA): TGCAGTGCCAACCCCGGGGGGGTAAGGGCTTTCTTT. As protein: CSANPGGVRAFF.

V gene TRBV6-1 combines with J gene TRBJ2-6; D gene uncertain. CDR1 and CDR2 (germline): MNHNS, SASEGT. The length of the CDR3 is 13 residues. The ends were cut back, 6 bases at V and 0 bases at J, with 3 bases in the middle. The CDR3 coding sequence is TGTGCCAGCAGACCCTCTGGGGCCAACGTCCTGACTTTC. As protein: CASRPSGANVLTF.

V is TRBV7-9 and J is TRBJ2-1; D ambiguous. There are 12 residues in the CDR3. Germline V lookup: CDR1 SEHNR, CDR2 FQNEAQ (reference sequence). V was clipped by 5 bases and J by 12 bases, with 14 bases between them. In DNA form, the CDR3 reads TGTGCCAGCAGCCCCGACCAGGTTGTGCAGTTCTTC. Its protein product is CASSPDQVVQFF.

This chain uses TRBV20-1 with TRBJ2-5; maybe TRBD2 (6 bases). The germline V gene encodes CDR1 DFQATT and CDR2 SNEGSKA (reference sequence). This CDR3 is built from 15 residues. The ends were cut back, 6 bases at V and 0 bases at J, with 17 bases in the middle. The CDR3, as DNA: TGCAGTGCGGACGATGGGACTCGCAACCAAGAGACCCAGTACTTC. It translates to CSADDGTRNQETQYF.

This chain joins TRBV5-4 and TRBJ2-5, with a weak D call TRBD2 (6 bases). V was pared by 0 bases and J by 5 bases, with 17 bases between. CDR3 length: 16 amino acids. Germline CDR1 and CDR2: SGHNT and YYREEE (reference sequence). The CDR3 DNA follows: TGTGCCAGCAGCTTGGATGCGGGATCTAGTTTGGAGACCCAGTACTTC. Translation: CASSLDAGSSLETQYF.

This rearrangement joins TRBV20-1 to TRBJ2-3, with D possibly TRBD2 on 6 matching bases. Germline V gives CDR1 DFQATT, CDR2 SNEGSKA (reference sequence). This CDR3 has 15 amino acids. V lost 5 bases, J lost 1 base, and 16 bases lay in between. DNA of the CDR3: TGCAGTGCTGCGGCCCCGTGGGGGGGCACAGATACGCAGTATTTT. The encoded protein is CSAAAPWGGTDTQYF.

This clonotype was detected a few times. The chain recombines TRBV3-1 with TRBJ2-5; maybe TRBD1 (6 bases). V was trimmed by 7 bases and J by 2 bases, leaving 14 bases between them. The CDR3 loop spans 14 amino acids. Per the germline V gene, CDR1 is LGHDT and CDR2 is YNNKEL (reference sequence). CDR3 DNA: TGTGCCAGCATCCCACAGGGCAGGCAAGAGACCCAGTACTTC. Translating it yields CASIPQGRQETQYF.

The chain carries TRBV4-2 and TRBJ1-5, with unresolved D. The CDR3 has 15 amino acids. CDR1 and CDR2 (germline): LGHNA, YNFKEQ. Trimming stripped 4 bases from V and 4 bases from J, with 14 bases between. CDR3 sequence reads: CASSLEGATNQPQHF. The CDR3 DNA reads TGTGCCAGCAGCCTCGAAGGAGCGACTAATCAGCCCCAGCATTTT.

This chain uses TRBV7-2 with TRBJ2-5; 11 bases are a match to TRBD2. This CDR3 comprises 16 residues. Germline V gene lookup returns CDR1 SGHTA and CDR2 FQGNSA. The V and J ends lost 0 bases and 5 bases, in that order; junction bases with no gene match: 5. The CDR3 region has the DNA TGTGCCAGCAGCTTAGCCCTAGCGGGGGGATCGGAGACCCAGTACTTC. It codes for CASSLALAGGSETQYF.